Each of the 15 T cell receptor beta chains below was sequenced from the same sample in a study of T cell responses to AZD1222 COVID-19 vaccine. Assay used: immunoSEQ multiplex PCR; TCRdb lists only in-frame clones, some missing. The table has about 150,000 clones, nearly 90% seen once. The starting material was peripheral blood, obtained on day 0 of AZD1222 vaccination. Every receptor here comes from an adult in good health.

The genes are TRBV4-1 and TRBJ1-4; the D gene is possibly TRBD1 (6 bases). The CDR3 has 17 residues. Between the trimmed V and J ends, which lost 4 bases and 2 bases, there was a span of 17 bases. In germline, CDR1 is MGHRA, CDR2 YSYEKL. This chain's CDR3 is CASSPKPYRVTNEKLFF. In DNA form, the CDR3 reads TGCGCCAGCAGCCCGAAACCGTACAGGGTCACTAATGAAAAACTGTTTTTT.

This chain joins TRBV5-4 and TRBJ2-3; 8 nucleotides line up with TRBD2. Germline loops: CDR1 SGHNT, CDR2 YYREEE (reference sequence). Trimming cost V 4 bases and J 1 base; bases outside gene matches: 5. The CDR3 runs 15 residues. Here the CDR3 DNA reads TGTGCCAGCAGCCCGGGGCGGGGGGGCACAGATACGCAGTATTTT. Protein product: CASSPGRGGTDTQYF.

The rearrangement uses TRBV6-5 and TRBJ2-4; TRBD2 is a possible D gene (8 bases). This CDR3 spans 11 amino acids. Trimming left V 10 bases short and J 15 bases short, with 19 bases between. Germline CDR1 and CDR2: MNHEY and SVGAGI. CDR3 bases: TGTGCCATCCCCGGGGGGGACAGTTTGTACTTC. Protein sequence: CAIPGGDSLYF.

The chain links TRBV6-2 or TRBV6-3 to TRBJ2-7, with D uncertain. The V gene's germline CDR1 is MNHEY and CDR2 SVGEGT. This CDR3 is 17 amino acids long. The V end was cut by 0 bases, the J end by 5 bases, with 20 bases between. For the CDR3, the DNA is TGTGCCAGCAGTTACTCCCATCTGAACCTCAAGGTCCACGAGCAGTACTTC. Its translation: CASSYSHLNLKVHEQYF.

The CDR3 loop reads CASSPQTGWEKLFF. The CDR3 coding sequence is TGTGCCAGCTCACCACAGACAGGATGGGAAAAACTGTTTTTT. The chain links TRBV18 to TRBJ1-4, with D perhaps TRBD1 (6 bases). This CDR3 has 14 amino acids. Germline CDR1 KGHSH, CDR2 LQKENI. Trimming cost V 1 base and J 8 bases, with 11 bases left between them.

The gene calls are TRBV9 and TRBJ1-4; D call uncertain. V was clipped by 4 bases and J by 6 bases, with 16 bases between them. This CDR3 comprises 15 residues. CDR1 SGDLS and CDR2 YYNGEE come from the germline V gene. The CDR3 sequence is CASSRTAVADEKLFF. The CDR3 DNA sequence: TGTGCCAGCAGCCGTACAGCGGTCGCTGATGAAAAACTGTTTTTT.

The chain uses TRBV19 and TRBJ2-5; the match to TRBD2 covers 8 bases. This CDR3 has 14 amino acids. The V gene's germline CDR1 is LNHDA and CDR2 SQIVND (reference sequence). The trim removed 4 bases at V and 6 bases at J, leaving 7 bases unmatched. The CDR3 is CASSKRESTKTQYF. Written as DNA, the CDR3 is TGTGCCAGTAGTAAGCGGGAGAGTACGAAGACCCAGTACTTC.

The rearrangement links TRBV25-1 to TRBJ2-3; unclear D gene. The CDR3 consists of 15 residues. From germline, CDR1 is MGHDK and CDR2 SYGVNS. Trimming took 0 bases from V and 3 from J, leaving 10 bases between them. The CDR3 is CASSEYLGPTDTQYF. The CDR3 DNA reads TGTGCCAGCAGTGAATATCTGGGTCCAACAGATACGCAGTATTTT.

The chain is built from TRBV30 and TRBJ1-5; TRBD1 aligns across 7 bases. The CDR3 runs 15 residues. Germline trimming cut 3 bases from V and 3 bases from J; bases unmatched to any gene: 8. Germline V gives CDR1 GTSNPN, CDR2 SVGIG (reference sequence). The CDR3 nucleotides are TGTGCCTGGAGCGCCGAAGGGACAGTCAATCAGCCCCAGCATTTT. This translates into CAWSAEGTVNQPQHF.

The chain employs TRBV28 and TRBJ1-1; D unresolved. Trimming took off 3 bases at V and 7 bases at J, with 15 bases between the two ends. The CDR3 loop spans 14 amino acids. Germline CDR1 is MDHEN and CDR2 is SYDVKM. As DNA, the CDR3 is TGTGCCAGCAGTTTCATGCCGGGTAGGAATGAAGCTTTCTTT. Translating it yields CASSFMPGRNEAFF.

The genes are TRBV27 and TRBJ2-3; 7 bases line up with TRBD1. V trimming: 0 bases; J trimming: 0 bases; junction bases outside the gene matches: 9. Germline-derived CDR1 and CDR2 are MNHEY and SMNVEV (reference sequence). The CDR3 is 18 amino acids. The CDR3 sequence: CASSLSHRQGSSTDTQYF. DNA for the CDR3: TGTGCCAGCAGTTTATCCCACCGACAGGGTTCTAGCACAGATACGCAGTATTTT.

J is TRBJ1-6 and V is TRBV5-1; D not resolved. Trimming cost V 4 bases and J 10 bases, with 15 bases left between them. Germline assignment: CDR1 SGHRS and CDR2 YFSETQ. The CDR3 contains 14 residues. In DNA, the CDR3 is TGCGCCAGCAGCCCTGGCGGGCGACGATCACCCCTCCACTTT. This sequence encodes CASSPGGRRSPLHF.

The chain recombines TRBV15 with TRBJ1-5; 8 bases line up with TRBD1. The V gene's germline CDR1 is LNHNV and CDR2 YYDKDF (reference sequence). The CDR3 spans 14 residues. V dropped 6 bases and J dropped 6; count of bases not matched to a gene: 7. The CDR3 reads CATREQGGGQPQHF. The CDR3 bases are TGTGCCACCAGGGAACAGGGGGGAGGTCAGCCCCAGCATTTT.

The chain joins TRBV6-5 to TRBJ1-4; maybe TRBD1 (6 bases). Deletions cut 7 bases from V and 5 bases from J, with 17 bases between. Germline lookup yields CDR1 MNHEY and CDR2 SVGAGI. The CDR3 contains 15 residues. As DNA, the CDR3 is TGTGCCAGCAAAGGCCATAGACAGGTGAATGAAAAACTGTTTTTT. This translates into CASKGHRQVNEKLFF.

On this clone: Other DNA sequences in this sample translate to the same CDR3. The chain uses TRBV13 and TRBJ2-1, with unresolved D. The CDR3 runs 12 residues. Trimming left V 1 base short and J 10 bases short, with 8 bases between. Germline CDR1 PRHDT, CDR2 FYEKMQ (reference sequence). In DNA form, the CDR3 reads TGTGCCAGCAGCTTAGTGGTTGGGGAGCAGTTCTTC. Encoded protein: CASSLVVGEQFF.